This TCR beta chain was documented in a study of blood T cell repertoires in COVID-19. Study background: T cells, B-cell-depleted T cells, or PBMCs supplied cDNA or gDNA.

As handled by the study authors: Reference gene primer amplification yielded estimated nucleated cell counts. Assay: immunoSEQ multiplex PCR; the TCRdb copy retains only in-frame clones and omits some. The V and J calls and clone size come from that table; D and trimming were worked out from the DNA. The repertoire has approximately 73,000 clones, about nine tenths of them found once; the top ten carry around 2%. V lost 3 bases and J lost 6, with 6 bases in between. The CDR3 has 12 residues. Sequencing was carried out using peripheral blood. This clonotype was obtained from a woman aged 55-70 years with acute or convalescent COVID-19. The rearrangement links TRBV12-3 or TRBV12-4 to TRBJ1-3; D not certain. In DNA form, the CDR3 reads TGTGCCAGCAGTTTCGGACTAAACACCATATATTTT. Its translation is CASSFGLNTIYF.